Each of the 20 T cell receptor beta chains below was sequenced from the same sample in a study of T cell changes during pregnancy in multiple sclerosis. Profiled with immunoSEQ multiplex PCR; TCRdb holds only in-frame clones, not every one. Of tens of thousands of clones detected, roughly 88% appear once; the ten largest clones hold around 5%. This material consisted of peripheral blood, taken in the first trimester of pregnancy. The receptors stem from a female donor in good health, enrolled as a control in a pregnancy study.

This sequence joins TRBV5-5 and TRBJ2-7; no firm D call. V gave up 1 base and J gave up 1 base, with 15 bases separating them. This CDR3 is 16 amino acids long. Germline V gene lookup returns CDR1 SGHKS and CDR2 YYEKEE (reference sequence). Here the CDR3 reads CASSLNKDWASYEQYF. The CDR3, as DNA: TGTGCCAGCAGCTTGAATAAGGATTGGGCATCCTACGAGCAGTACTTC.

This chain links TRBV5-1 with TRBJ2-1; TRBD2 matches 10 bases. CDR3 size: 16 residues. J lost 3 bases, V lost 4 bases, and 7 bases had no gene match. CDR1 is SGHRS, CDR2 YFSETQ, per germline. The CDR3 is CASSNSGGLGYNEQFF. The CDR3 coding sequence is TGCGCCAGCAGCAATAGCGGGGGGCTTGGCTACAATGAGCAGTTCTTC.

This clone was detected ten times or more. This CDR3 is also generated by other DNA sequences in the sample. The rearrangement uses TRBV5-4 and TRBJ1-2; D might be TRBD1 (6 bases). This CDR3 is built from 13 residues. Germline CDR1 is SGHNT and CDR2 is YYREEE (reference sequence). The ends were cut back, 4 bases at V and 5 bases at J, with 12 bases in the middle. CDR3 loop: CASSPGQQYGYTF. The CDR3 bases are TGTGCCAGCAGCCCCGGACAGCAATATGGCTACACCTTC.

V usage is TRBV6-6 and J usage is TRBJ2-7; D possibly corresponds to TRBD1 (6 bases). Germline V gene sequence: CDR1 MNHNY, CDR2 SVGAGI (reference sequence). Deletions cut 0 bases from V and 0 bases from J, with 9 bases between. The CDR3 consists of 15 residues. The CDR3 reads CASSYSADSSYEQYF. CDR3 DNA: TGTGCCAGCAGTTACTCGGCGGACAGCTCCTACGAGCAGTACTTC.

This clone was found once. The V call is TRBV5-1, the J call TRBJ2-7; D unresolved. The CDR3 covers 12 residues. CDR1 is SGHRS, CDR2 YFSETQ, per germline. Trimming took off 4 bases at V and 4 bases at J, with 9 bases between the two ends. CDR3 in DNA: TGCGCCAGCAGCAAAAACCGGTACGAGCAGTACTTC. Protein sequence: CASSKNRYEQYF.

The J gene is TRBJ1-1, the V gene TRBV29-1; D is ambiguous. The V gene lost 3 bases and the J gene lost 4 bases, with 12 bases spanning the gap. The V gene's germline CDR1 is SQVTM and CDR2 ANQGSEA. The CDR3 length is 13 residues. The CDR3 DNA is TGCAGCGTTGATAGCGGTATGGGCACTGAAGCTTTCTTT. Translation: CSVDSGMGTEAFF. The full variable domain, rest sourced from reference TRBV29-1 and TRBJ1-1, is SAVISQKPSRDICQRGTSLTIQCQVDSQVTMMFWYRQQPGQSLTLIATANQGSEATYESGFVIDKFPISRPNLTFSTLTVSNMSPEDSSIYLCSVDSGMGTEAFFGQGTRLTVV.

The chain employs TRBV10-3 and TRBJ1-5, with D unresolved. This CDR3 is built from 13 residues. Per germline, CDR1 ENHRY and CDR2 SYGVKD. The V and J ends lost 2 bases and 7 bases respectively, with 9 bases between them. This CDR3 is CAISESGAQPQHF. The CDR3 nucleotides read TGTGCCATCAGTGAGAGTGGTGCGCAGCCCCAGCATTTT.

This clone was seen a single time. A read error may account for a junction end that differs from germline. This chain uses TRBV7-2 with TRBJ1-2; possible D gene TRBD1, 5 bases. Germline CDR1 SGHTA, CDR2 FQGNSA. This CDR3 comprises 13 residues. CDR3 in amino acids: CASILEGNYGYTF. The DNA for the CDR3 is TGTGCCAGCATCTTAGAGGGGAACTATGGCTACACCTTC.

This chain connects TRBV7-2 to TRBJ1-4; D is undetermined. Germline assignment: CDR1 SGHTA and CDR2 FQGNSA. Trimming removed 5 bases at V and 5 bases at J, with 15 bases between. The CDR3 contains 15 residues. The CDR3 DNA follows: TGTGCCAGCAGCCCCCTAAATTTAGCAAATGAAAAACTGTTTTTT. It specifies CASSPLNLANEKLFF.

The gene calls are TRBV7-9 and TRBJ1-4, with D tentatively TRBD1 (5 bases). The V end was cut by 8 bases, the J end by 8 bases, with 21 bases between. Germline V gene lookup returns CDR1 SEHNR and CDR2 FQNEAQ (reference sequence). This CDR3 is built from 15 residues. The CDR3 here is CASGRGAAGDEKLFF. The CDR3 coding sequence is TGTGCCAGCGGAAGAGGGGCCGCGGGGGACGAAAAACTGTTTTTT.

The rearrangement links TRBV11-2 to TRBJ2-1, with a possible D match to TRBD1 (6 bases). This CDR3 region has 12 residues. Germline-derived CDR1 and CDR2 are SGHAT and FQNNGV. V lost 5 bases, J lost 10 bases, and 12 bases lay in between. CDR3 amino acids: CASSRLGGEQFF. DNA of the CDR3: TGTGCCAGCAGCCGATTAGGGGGAGAGCAGTTCTTC. Full variable domain (remainder filled in from reference TRBV11-2 and TRBJ2-1): EAGVAQSPRYKIIEKRQSVAFWCNPISGHATLYWYQQILGQGPKLLIQFQNNGVVDDSQLPKDRFSAERLKGVDSTLKIQPAKLEDSAVYLCASSRLGGEQFFGPGTRLTVL.

The rearrangement uses TRBV7-3 and TRBJ2-7, with 10 nucleotides matching TRBD2. Looked up from germline, CDR1 is SGHTA and CDR2 is FQGTGA. This CDR3 region has 17 residues. Trimming removed 1 base from V and 0 bases from J; junction bases left unmatched: 6. The CDR3 spells CASSLMYSGRRSYEQYF. The CDR3 bases are TGTGCCAGCAGCTTAATGTATAGCGGGAGGCGCTCCTACGAGCAGTACTTC.

The chain recombines TRBV5-4 with TRBJ2-7, with D possibly being TRBD2 (6 bases). The V end lost 2 bases, the J end lost 2 bases, and 8 bases lay between the germline ends. CDR3 length: 13 amino acids. Germline V gene lookup returns CDR1 SGHNT and CDR2 YYREEE (reference sequence). The CDR3 DNA follows: TGTGCCAGCAGCTTTGGCGGGGCCTACGAGCAGTACTTC. It specifies CASSFGGAYEQYF.

V is TRBV2 and J is TRBJ1-1; TRBD1 is a possible D gene (5 bases). The CDR3 runs 16 residues. Trimming removed 2 bases from V and 0 bases from J, with 13 bases in between. The germline V gene encodes CDR1 SNHLY and CDR2 FYNNEI. The CDR3 protein is CASSERAGRLNTEAFF. DNA for the CDR3: TGTGCCAGCAGTGAAAGGGCGGGGCGGCTGAACACTGAAGCTTTCTTT.

This clone occurred a few times. This chain links TRBV19 with TRBJ1-5; TRBD1 matches 10 bases. V was clipped by 6 bases and J by 5 bases; unmatched bases: 4. Per the germline V gene, CDR1 is LNHDA and CDR2 is SQIVND (reference sequence). This CDR3 comprises 14 residues. Here the CDR3 reads CASSDRGLDQPQHF. The CDR3 nucleotides are TGTGCCAGTAGCGACAGGGGGCTCGATCAGCCCCAGCATTTT.

The gene calls are TRBV5-1 and TRBJ2-1; possible D gene TRBD1, 5 bases. V gave up 0 bases and J gave up 0 bases, with 10 bases separating them. The germline V gene encodes CDR1 SGHRS and CDR2 YFSETQ. This CDR3 has 16 residues. CDR3 loop: CASSLDRSSSYNEQFF. The CDR3 DNA reads as TGCGCCAGCAGCTTGGACAGGTCCAGCTCCTACAATGAGCAGTTCTTC.

The V gene is TRBV27, the J gene TRBJ2-7, with D possibly being TRBD2 (6 bases). Germline V lookup: CDR1 MNHEY, CDR2 SMNVEV (reference sequence). The CDR3 length is 16 residues. Trimming shortened V by 0 bases and J by 5 bases, and 17 bases separated the two germline ends. Here the CDR3 reads CASSLSWGESLHEQYF. CDR3 coding DNA: TGTGCCAGCAGTTTATCGTGGGGGGAGAGTCTCCACGAGCAGTACTTC.

On this clone itself: An end of the junction differs from the germline gene, which may be a read error. For the CDR3, the DNA is TGTGCCAGTAGCATAGGCACTAGCGGGAGGGCCAACACCGGGGAGCTGTTTTTT. Encoded protein: CASSIGTSGRANTGELFF. This chain uses TRBV19 with TRBJ2-2; 13 bases match TRBD2. CDR1 and CDR2 (germline): LNHDA, SQIVND (reference sequence). The CDR3 is made up of 18 amino acids.

The rearrangement links TRBV19 to TRBJ1-1; D uncertain. The CDR3 sequence is 13 residues long. The V gene's germline CDR1 is LNHDA and CDR2 SQIVND (reference sequence). Trimming took off 6 bases at V and 4 bases at J, with 12 bases between the two ends. Written as DNA, the CDR3 is TGTGCCAGTAGGTTCATAGGAGGCACTGAAGCTTTCTTT. It yields the protein CASRFIGGTEAFF.

The gene calls are TRBV28 and TRBJ2-3; TRBD2 might be the D (5 bases). The CDR3 consists of 15 residues. Trimming cost V 5 bases and J 4 bases, with 16 bases left between them. CDR1 and CDR2 from the germline V gene are MDHEN and SYDVKM. As DNA, the CDR3 is TGTGCCAGCAGTCCCCTATTTAGCGCCCCAGATACGCAGTATTTT. Its translation is CASSPLFSAPDTQYF.